The T cell receptor beta chain described here comes from a study of cytomegalovirus exposure and HLA in healthy donors (dated by TCRdb to the late 2010s). About the investigation overall: The 670 or so repertoires of the first cohort and the 120 or so validation repertoires were produced on the same platform, according to a later analysis. The study aimed to test whether cataloging public T cell receptors could reveal signatures of past pathogen exposure. To predict cytomegalovirus infection status, the study brought together high-throughput TCR immunosequencing, statistical association of individual TCRs with disease status, and machine learning. Along with the approximately 670-subject first cohort, a separate validation cohort of over 90 different subjects was used. What the work shows at the level of the full study, not this receptor alone: A few of the identified cytomegalovirus-associated TCR beta chains were confirmed in vitro to be specific for cytomegalovirus antigens. A later analysis found that TCRs clustered in the first cohort also tended to co-occur in the 120 validation repertoires, with 90% to 95% of cluster scores above 0. It was suggested by the authors that the approach could potentially be generalized to other disease states and immunological phenotypes. While some public TCRs were present in many individuals, most TCR sequences turned up only very rarely across donors. A later analysis had no HLA typing for the validation cohort, so co-occurrence there was scored across all 110 or so repertoires. The study listed approximately 150 TCR beta chains as associated with cytomegalovirus. In both the original and validation cohorts, the classifier was reported to diagnose cytomegalovirus status with high specificity and sensitivity.

Concerning this clone: Its antigen target is currently unknown. At one end, the junction sequence differs from germline, possibly due to a read error.

The library was obtained by the immunoSEQ multiplex PCR assay. The authors' pipeline ran thus. A statistical classification framework was built to diagnose cytomegalovirus status from the catalog of TCR beta chain sequences. TCRdb took this table from immuneACCESS and kept in-frame rearrangements with V and J called. Such tables lack part of the clones; where checked against another copy, unresolved V genes explain under half of the gap, and the rest is unexplained. V, J and clone size are those of that table, while D and trimming were read from the DNA. The sample profile shows 90,000 to 130,000 clones; around 85% of them were found once. The top ten clones comprise about 2.9% of the sample. The donors were included in the validation cohort of over a hundred subjects, a group kept apart from the roughly 690-subject first cohort. From a lookup of the germline V gene, CDR1 and CDR2 are SGHRS and YFSETQ. Counted from cysteine to phenylalanine, this CDR3 has 12 amino acids. The entry retains the CDR3 DNA only, 36 bases that are in frame from base 1.

The chain employs TRBV5-1 and TRBJ2-1, with TRBD2 tentatively as D gene (6 bases match). The sequence derives from a woman aged 18-29 years in good health and CMV-seronegative. The material sequenced was PBMCs. CDR3 protein: CASSLGGEAMLF. The DNA sequence reads TGCGCCAGCAGCTTGGGAGGGGAGGCGATGCTCTTC.